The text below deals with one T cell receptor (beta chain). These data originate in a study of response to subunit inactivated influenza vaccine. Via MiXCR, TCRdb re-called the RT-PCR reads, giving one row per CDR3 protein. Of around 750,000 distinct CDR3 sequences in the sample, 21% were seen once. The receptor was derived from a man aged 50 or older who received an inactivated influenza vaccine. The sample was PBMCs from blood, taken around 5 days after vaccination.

The CDR3: CASSGAGVVDTQYF. The CDR3 nucleotides are TGTGCCAGCAGCGGGGCGGGAGTGGTAGATACGCAGTATTTT. J is TRBJ2-3 and V is TRBV7-2; 7 bases are shared with TRBD2. V dropped 5 bases and J dropped 5; count of bases not matched to a gene: 7. CDR1 and CDR2 from the germline V gene are SGHTA and FQGNSA. CDR3 size: 14 residues.